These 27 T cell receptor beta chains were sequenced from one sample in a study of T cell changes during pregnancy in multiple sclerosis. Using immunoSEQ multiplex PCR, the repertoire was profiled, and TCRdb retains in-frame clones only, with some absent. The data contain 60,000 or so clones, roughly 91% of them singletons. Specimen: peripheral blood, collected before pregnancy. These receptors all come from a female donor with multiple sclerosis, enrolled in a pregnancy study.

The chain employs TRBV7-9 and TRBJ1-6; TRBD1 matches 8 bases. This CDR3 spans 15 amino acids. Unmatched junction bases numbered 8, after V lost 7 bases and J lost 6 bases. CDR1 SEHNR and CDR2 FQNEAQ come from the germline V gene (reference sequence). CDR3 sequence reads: CASNQGARSNSPLHF. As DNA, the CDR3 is TGTGCCAGCAACCAGGGGGCGCGTAGTAATTCACCCCTCCACTTT.

The CDR3 nucleotides are TGTGCCAGCAGCTTTGGGACAGGGTATTTGGGAGATACGCAGTATTTT. This codes for CASSFGTGYLGDTQYF. The rearrangement joins TRBV7-6 to TRBJ2-3; 9 bases map to TRBD1. Looked up from germline, CDR1 is SGHVS and CDR2 is FNYEAQ. J lost 5 bases, V lost 3 bases, and 9 bases had no gene match. This CDR3 spans 16 amino acids.

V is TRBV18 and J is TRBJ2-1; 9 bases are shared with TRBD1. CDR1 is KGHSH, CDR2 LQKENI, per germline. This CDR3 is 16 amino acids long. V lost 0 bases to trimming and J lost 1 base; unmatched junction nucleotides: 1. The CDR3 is CASSPPGQGSYNEQFF. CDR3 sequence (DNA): TGTGCCAGCTCACCACCCGGACAGGGGTCCTACAATGAGCAGTTCTTC.

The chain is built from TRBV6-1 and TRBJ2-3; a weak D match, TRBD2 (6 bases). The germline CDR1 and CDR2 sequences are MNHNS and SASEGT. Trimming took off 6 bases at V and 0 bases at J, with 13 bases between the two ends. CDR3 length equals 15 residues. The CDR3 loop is CASRTLGTSTDTQYF. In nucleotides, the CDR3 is TGTGCCAGCAGGACGCTCGGGACTAGCACAGATACGCAGTATTTT.

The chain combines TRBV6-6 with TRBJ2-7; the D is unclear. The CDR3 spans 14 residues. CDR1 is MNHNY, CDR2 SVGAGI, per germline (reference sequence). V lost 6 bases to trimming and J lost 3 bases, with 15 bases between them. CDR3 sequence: CASSRPQTFYEQYF. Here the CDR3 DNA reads TGTGCCAGCAGCCGCCCACAGACATTCTACGAGCAGTACTTC.

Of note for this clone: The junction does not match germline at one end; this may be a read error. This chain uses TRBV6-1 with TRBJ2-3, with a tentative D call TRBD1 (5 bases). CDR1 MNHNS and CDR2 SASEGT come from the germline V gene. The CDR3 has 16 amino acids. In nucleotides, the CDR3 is TGTGCCAACAGTGAACCGACAAGGGGCAGAGCTTATACGCAGTATTTT. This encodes CANSEPTRGRAYTQYF.

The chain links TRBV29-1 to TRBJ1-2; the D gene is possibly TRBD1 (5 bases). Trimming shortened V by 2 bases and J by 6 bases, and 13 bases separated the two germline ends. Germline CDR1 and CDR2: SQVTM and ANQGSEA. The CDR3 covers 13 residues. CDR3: CSVERGIKNGYTF. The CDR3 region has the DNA TGCAGCGTTGAAAGGGGAATTAAGAATGGCTACACCTTC.

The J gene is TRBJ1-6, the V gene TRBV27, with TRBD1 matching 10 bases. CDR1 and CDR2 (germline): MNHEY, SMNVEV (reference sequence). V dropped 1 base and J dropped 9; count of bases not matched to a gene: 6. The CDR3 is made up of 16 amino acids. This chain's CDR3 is CASSLWGDRGLSPLHF. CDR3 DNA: TGTGCCAGCAGTTTATGGGGGGACAGGGGACTTTCACCCCTCCACTTT.

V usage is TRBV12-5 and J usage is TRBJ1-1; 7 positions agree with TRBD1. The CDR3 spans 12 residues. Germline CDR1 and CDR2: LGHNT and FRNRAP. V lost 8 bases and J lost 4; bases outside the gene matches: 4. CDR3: CASRGQFTEAFF. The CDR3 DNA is TGTGCTAGTCGGGGACAGTTCACTGAAGCTTTCTTT.

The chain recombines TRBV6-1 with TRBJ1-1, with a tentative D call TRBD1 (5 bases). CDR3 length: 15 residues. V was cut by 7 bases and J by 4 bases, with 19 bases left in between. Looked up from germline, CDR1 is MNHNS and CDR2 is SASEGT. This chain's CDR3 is CASIRGDSQGTEAFF. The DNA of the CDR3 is TGTGCCAGCATCCGAGGTGACTCCCAGGGCACTGAAGCTTTCTTT.

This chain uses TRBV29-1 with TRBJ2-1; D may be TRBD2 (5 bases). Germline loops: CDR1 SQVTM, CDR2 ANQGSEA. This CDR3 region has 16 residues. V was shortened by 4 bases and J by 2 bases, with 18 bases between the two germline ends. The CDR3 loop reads CSVVWQPGVAYNEQFF. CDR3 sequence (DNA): TGCAGCGTTGTATGGCAACCCGGGGTCGCCTACAATGAGCAGTTCTTC.

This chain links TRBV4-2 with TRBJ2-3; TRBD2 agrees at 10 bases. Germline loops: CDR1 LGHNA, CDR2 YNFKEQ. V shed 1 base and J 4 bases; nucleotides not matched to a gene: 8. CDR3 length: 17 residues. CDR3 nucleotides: TGTGCCAGCAGCCAAGTTCCAGCGGGGGGGCCCGCAGATACGCAGTATTTT. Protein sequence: CASSQVPAGGPADTQYF.

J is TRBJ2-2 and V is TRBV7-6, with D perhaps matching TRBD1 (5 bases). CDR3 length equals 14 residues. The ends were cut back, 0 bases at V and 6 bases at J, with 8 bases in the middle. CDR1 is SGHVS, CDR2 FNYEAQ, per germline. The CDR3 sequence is CASSLAPRAGELFF. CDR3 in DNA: TGTGCCAGCAGCTTAGCACCCAGGGCCGGGGAGCTGTTTTTT. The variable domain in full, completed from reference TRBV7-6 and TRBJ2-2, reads GAGVSQSPRYKVTKRGQDVALRCDPISGHVSLYWYRQALGQGPEFLTYFNYEAQQDKSGLPNDRFSAERPEGSISTLTIQRTEQRDSAMYRCASSLAPRAGELFFGEGSRLTVL.

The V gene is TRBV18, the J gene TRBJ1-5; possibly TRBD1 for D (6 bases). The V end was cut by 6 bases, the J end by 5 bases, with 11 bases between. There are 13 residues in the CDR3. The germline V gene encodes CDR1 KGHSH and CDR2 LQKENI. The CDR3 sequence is CASSGQRDQPQHF. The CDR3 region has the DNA TGTGCCAGCTCCGGACAGAGGGATCAGCCCCAGCATTTT.

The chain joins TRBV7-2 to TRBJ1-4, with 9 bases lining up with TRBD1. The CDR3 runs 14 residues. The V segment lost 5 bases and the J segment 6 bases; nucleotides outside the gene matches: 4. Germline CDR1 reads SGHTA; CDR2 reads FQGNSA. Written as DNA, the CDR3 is TGTGCCAGCAGCGCCGGGACAGGGTATGAAAAACTGTTTTTT. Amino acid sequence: CASSAGTGYEKLFF.

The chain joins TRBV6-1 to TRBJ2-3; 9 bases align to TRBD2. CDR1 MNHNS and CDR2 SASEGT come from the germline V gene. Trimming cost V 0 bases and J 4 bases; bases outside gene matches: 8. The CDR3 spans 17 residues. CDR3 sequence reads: CASSEAGGLATADTQYF. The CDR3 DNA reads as TGTGCCAGCAGTGAAGCGGGAGGACTAGCGACCGCAGATACGCAGTATTTT.

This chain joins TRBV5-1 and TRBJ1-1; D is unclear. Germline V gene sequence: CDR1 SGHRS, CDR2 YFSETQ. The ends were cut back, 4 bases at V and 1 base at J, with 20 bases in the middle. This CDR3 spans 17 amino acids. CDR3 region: CASSLTGVGQTNTEAFF. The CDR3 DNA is TGCGCCAGCAGCCTTACCGGGGTTGGGCAGACGAACACTGAAGCTTTCTTT.

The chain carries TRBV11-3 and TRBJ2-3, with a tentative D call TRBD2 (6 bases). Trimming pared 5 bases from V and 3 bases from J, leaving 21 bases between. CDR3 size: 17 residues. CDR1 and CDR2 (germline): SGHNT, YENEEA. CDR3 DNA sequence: TGTGCCAGCAGCGGGGGAGGACCGACGCTGGGGACAGATACGCAGTATTTT. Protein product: CASSGGGPTLGTDTQYF.

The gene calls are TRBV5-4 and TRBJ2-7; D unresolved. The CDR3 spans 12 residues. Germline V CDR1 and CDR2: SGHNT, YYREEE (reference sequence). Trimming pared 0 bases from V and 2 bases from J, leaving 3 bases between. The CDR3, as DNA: TGTGCCAGCAGCTTGGACACCTACGAGCAGTACTTC. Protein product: CASSLDTYEQYF.

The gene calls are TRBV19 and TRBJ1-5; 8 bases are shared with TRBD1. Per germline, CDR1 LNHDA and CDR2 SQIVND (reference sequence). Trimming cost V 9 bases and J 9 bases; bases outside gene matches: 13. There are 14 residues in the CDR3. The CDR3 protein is CASRGQGPVGPQHF. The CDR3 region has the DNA TGTGCCAGCAGAGGACAGGGTCCCGTTGGGCCCCAGCATTTT.

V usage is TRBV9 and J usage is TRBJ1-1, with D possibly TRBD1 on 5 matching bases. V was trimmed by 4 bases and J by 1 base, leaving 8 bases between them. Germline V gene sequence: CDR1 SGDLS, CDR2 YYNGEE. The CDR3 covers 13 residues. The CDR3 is CASSRGSNTEAFF. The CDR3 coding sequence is TGTGCCAGCAGCAGGGGATCGAACACTGAAGCTTTCTTT.

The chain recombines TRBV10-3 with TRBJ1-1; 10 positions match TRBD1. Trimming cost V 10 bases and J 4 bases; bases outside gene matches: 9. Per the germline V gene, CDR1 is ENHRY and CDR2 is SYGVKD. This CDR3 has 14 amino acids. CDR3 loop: CATLDRGLGTEAFF. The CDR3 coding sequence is TGTGCCACCCTCGACAGGGGGCTGGGCACTGAAGCTTTCTTT.

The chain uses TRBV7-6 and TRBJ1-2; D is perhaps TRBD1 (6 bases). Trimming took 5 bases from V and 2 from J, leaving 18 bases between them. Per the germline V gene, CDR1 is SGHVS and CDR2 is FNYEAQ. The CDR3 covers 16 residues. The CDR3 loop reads CASSPQPDRSNYGYTF. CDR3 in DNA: TGTGCCAGCAGCCCTCAACCTGACAGGAGCAACTATGGCTACACCTTC.

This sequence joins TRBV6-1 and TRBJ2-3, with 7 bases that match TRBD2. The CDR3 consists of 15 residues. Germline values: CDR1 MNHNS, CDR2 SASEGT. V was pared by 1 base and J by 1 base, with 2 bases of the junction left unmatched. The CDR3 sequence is CASSEGTSGTDTQYF. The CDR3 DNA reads TGTGCCAGCAGTGAAGGCACTAGCGGCACAGATACGCAGTATTTT.

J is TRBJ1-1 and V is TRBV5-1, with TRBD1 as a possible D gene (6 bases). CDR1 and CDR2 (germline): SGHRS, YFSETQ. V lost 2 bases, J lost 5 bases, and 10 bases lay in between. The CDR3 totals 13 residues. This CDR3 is CASSFGGQTEAFF. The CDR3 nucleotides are TGCGCCAGCAGCTTCGGGGGGCAGACTGAAGCTTTCTTT.

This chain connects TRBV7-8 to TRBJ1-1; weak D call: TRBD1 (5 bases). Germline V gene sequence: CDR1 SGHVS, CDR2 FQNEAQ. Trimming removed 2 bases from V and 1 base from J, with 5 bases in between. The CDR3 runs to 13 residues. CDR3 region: CASSLQGNTEAFF. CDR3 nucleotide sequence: TGTGCCAGCAGCTTACAGGGGAACACTGAAGCTTTCTTT.

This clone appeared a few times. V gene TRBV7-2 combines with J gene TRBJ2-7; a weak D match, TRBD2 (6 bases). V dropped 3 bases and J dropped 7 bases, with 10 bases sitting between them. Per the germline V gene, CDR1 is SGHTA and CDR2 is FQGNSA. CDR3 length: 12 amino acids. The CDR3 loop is CASSLGLGEQYF. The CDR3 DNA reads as TGTGCCAGCAGCTTGGGACTGGGGGAGCAGTACTTC.